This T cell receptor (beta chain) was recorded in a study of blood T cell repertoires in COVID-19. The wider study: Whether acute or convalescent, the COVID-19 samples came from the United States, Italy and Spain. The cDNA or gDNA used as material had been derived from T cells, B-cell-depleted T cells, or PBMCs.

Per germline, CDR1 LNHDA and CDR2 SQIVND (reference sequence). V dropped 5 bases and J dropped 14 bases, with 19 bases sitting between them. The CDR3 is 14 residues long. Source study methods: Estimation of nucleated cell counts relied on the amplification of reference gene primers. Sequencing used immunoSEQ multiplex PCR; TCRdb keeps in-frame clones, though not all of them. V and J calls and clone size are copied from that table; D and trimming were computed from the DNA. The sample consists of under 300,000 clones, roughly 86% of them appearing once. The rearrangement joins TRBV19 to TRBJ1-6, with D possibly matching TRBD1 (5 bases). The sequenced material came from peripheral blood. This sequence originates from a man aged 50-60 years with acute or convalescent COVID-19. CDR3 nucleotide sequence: TGTGCCAGTAGTTTACGATTGACAGTTGCTACCCTCCACTTT. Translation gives CASSLRLTVATLHF.